The source of this T cell receptor beta chain is a study of T cell repertoires in cytomegalovirus infection. Study details: Public signatures in TCR beta pointed to CMV infection and matching HLA type.

Each CDR3 protein is one row after TCRdb ran MiXCR on the reads. The sample yields about 920,000 distinct CDR3 sequences, around 31% seen once. This clonotype was seen more than once but under ten times. What it binds is not known. Study results and limitations: Across the ex vivo response, the dominant clonotypes were HLA-C-restricted CMV-specific TCR beta clonotypes.

Trimming removed 4 bases from V and 6 bases from J, with 13 bases in between. This CDR3 is 14 amino acids long. Germline CDR1 reads MNHEY; CDR2 reads SVGAGI. This TCR came from a human donor in good health (CMV status not recorded). Some clones in this sample may be carry-over from other donors' samples. Sequencing was performed on cultured CD8+ T cells from PBMCs, taken from culture after CMV antigen stimulation. The chain employs TRBV6-5 and TRBJ1-5, with D possibly matching TRBD1 (6 bases). The CDR3 DNA follows: TGTGCCAGCAGTTTCTCGGGGGCAGCTCAGCCCCAGCATTTT. Protein: CASSFSGAAQPQHF.